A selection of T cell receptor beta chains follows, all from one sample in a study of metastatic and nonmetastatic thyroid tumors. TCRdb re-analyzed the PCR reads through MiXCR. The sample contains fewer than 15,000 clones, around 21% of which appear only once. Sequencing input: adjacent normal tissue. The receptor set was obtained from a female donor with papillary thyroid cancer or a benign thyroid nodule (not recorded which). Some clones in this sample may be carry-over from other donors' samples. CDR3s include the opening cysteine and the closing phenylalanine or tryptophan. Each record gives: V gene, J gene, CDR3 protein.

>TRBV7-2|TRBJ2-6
CASSRTTGANVLTF
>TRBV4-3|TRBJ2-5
CASSQALAGAETQYF
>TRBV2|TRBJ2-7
CASSGGRDEQYF
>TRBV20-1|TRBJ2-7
CSAREGPVDEQYF
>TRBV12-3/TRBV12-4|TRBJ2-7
CASSQGTGAYEQHF
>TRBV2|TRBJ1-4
CASTGTRNEKLFF
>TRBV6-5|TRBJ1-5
CASSYGGNQPQHF
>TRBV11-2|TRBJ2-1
CASSLESSGKTYNEQFF
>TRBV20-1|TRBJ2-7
CSAGELAVYEQYF
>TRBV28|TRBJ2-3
CASRGGEWEESNTQYF
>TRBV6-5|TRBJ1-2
CASSYWGPGGYTF
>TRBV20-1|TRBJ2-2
CSAPDRAERNGELFF
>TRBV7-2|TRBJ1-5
CASSLGGEQPQHF
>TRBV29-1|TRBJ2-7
CSGRDRGHEQYF
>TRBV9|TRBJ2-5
CASRGTGGETEYF
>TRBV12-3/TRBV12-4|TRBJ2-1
CASSFGTPPYNEQFF
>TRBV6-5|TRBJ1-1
CASSSYTEAFF
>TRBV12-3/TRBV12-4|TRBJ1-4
CASSPGLNEKLFF
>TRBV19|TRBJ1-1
CASADSRNTEAFF
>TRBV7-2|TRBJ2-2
CASSLVGEVTGELFF
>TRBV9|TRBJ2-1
CASPGGTSGGASYNEQFF
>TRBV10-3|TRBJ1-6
CAISGVGTGGANNSPLHF
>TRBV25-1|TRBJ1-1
CASSHSGTPNTEAFF
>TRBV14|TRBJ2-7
CASSQSHEQYF
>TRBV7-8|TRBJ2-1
CASSPGQGKNEQFF
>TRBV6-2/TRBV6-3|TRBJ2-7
CASSYDDRGREYEQYF